Only one count was recorded for the clone carrying this T cell receptor (beta chain). CDR3 length equals 16 residues. V gave up 0 bases and J gave up 4 bases; unmatched junction bases: 8. The germline CDR1 and CDR2 sequences are MGHRA and YSYEKL. The sample comes from a study of blood T cell repertoires in COVID-19. Overall study context: Donors in the United States, Italy and Spain gave samples during acute or convalescent COVID-19. Sample material is recorded as cDNA or gDNA derived from T cells, B-cell-depleted T cells, or PBMCs.

Patients at the Seattle site were enrolled during active infection and followed longitudinally. Methods used by the authors: For nucleated cells, counts were estimated from reference gene primer amplification. Method: immunoSEQ multiplex PCR; TCRdb's copy keeps in-frame clones and lacks some. The V and J calls and clone size come from that table; D and trimming were worked out from the DNA. The sample shows about 270,000 clones, 85% to 90% of them seen only once. This sequence joins TRBV4-1 and TRBJ1-2; the match to TRBD1 covers 7 bases. Specimen: peripheral blood. This receptor was identified in a woman in her twenties or thirties with COVID-19, enrolled during active disease. CDR3 bases: TGCGCCAGCAGCCAAGATACGACAGGGATGAGCTATGGCTACACCTTC. It encodes CASSQDTTGMSYGYTF.